This T cell receptor (beta chain) is from a study of cytomegalovirus exposure and HLA in healthy donors. General study results and limits: Among the CMV-associated chains, a few were confirmed in vitro as specific for CMV antigens. Generally TCR sequences proved uncommon, though certain public TCRs appeared in numerous donors.

Germline lookup yields CDR1 MDHEN and CDR2 SYDVKM. V was shortened by 7 bases and J by 1 base, with 14 bases between the two germline ends. The CDR3 totals 15 residues. TCRdb keeps only in-frame clones here, not all; method: immunoSEQ multiplex PCR. Of some 230,000 clones listed, about nine tenths are singletons. As for this clone: Its antigen is unknown.

Input material: PBMCs. The gene calls are TRBV28 and TRBJ1-5; possible D gene TRBD1, 6 bases. The TCR was taken from a woman between 18 and 29 years old in good health and CMV-seronegative. The CDR3 is CASTTGIWSNQPQHF. CDR3 DNA sequence: TGTGCCAGCACTACAGGGATTTGGAGCAATCAGCCCCAGCATTTT.